This T cell receptor (beta chain) was identified in a study of blood T cell repertoires in COVID-19. On the study more broadly: Sites in the United States, Italy and Spain provided acute and convalescent COVID-19 samples. PBMCs, B-cell-depleted T cells, or T cells provided the cDNA or gDNA that made up the material.

Original analysis: Amplification of reference gene primers was used by the study to estimate nucleated cell counts. Repertoires were generated with immunoSEQ multiplex PCR, while TCRdb's copy carries only in-frame clones and drops some. V, J and clone size are those of that table, while D and trimming were read from the DNA. The table has around 95,000 clones, more than 65% seen once; the top ten hold 9% to 14%. CDR3 size: 19 residues. Deletions cut 2 bases from V and 1 base from J, with 23 bases between. Germline-derived CDR1 and CDR2 are KGHSH and LQKENI. The receptor comes from a woman between 70 and 85 years old with acute or convalescent COVID-19. The specimen was peripheral blood. The chain links TRBV18 to TRBJ1-1; tentatively, D is TRBD1 (6 bases). The CDR3 is CASSPTDRGQRVTNTEAFF. CDR3 coding DNA: TGTGCCAGCTCACCAACTGATCGCGGACAGAGGGTGACGAACACTGAAGCTTTCTTT. The whole variable domain, remainder taken from reference TRBV18 and TRBJ1-1, is NAGVMQNPRHLVRRRGQEARLRCSPMKGHSHVYWYRQLPEEGLKFMVYLQKENIIDESGMPKERFSAEFPKEGPSILRIQQVVRGDSAAYFCASSPTDRGQRVTNTEAFFGQGTRLTVV.